Sequencing of this T cell receptor beta chain was carried out in a study of Ad26.COV2.S vaccination and SARS-CoV-2 variants. In the study overall: Doses of Ad26.COV2.S were injected into muscle once or twice, 56 days apart.

The data were produced by immunoSEQ multiplex PCR, yet TCRdb's version contains in-frame clones alone and is incomplete. The repertoire holds a few hundred thousand clones, with about 80% as singletons. Treatment reported: some 20 received Ad26.COV2.S at low or high dose, single or two shots; roughly five received placebo; per-sample allocation not given. Day 63 after the first injection of vaccine or placebo was the sampling time. The donor's status was that of an adult aged 18-55 years in Boston. Germline CDR1 and CDR2: SGHNT and YENEEA. This CDR3 is built from 16 residues. Trimming cost V 2 bases and J 0 bases; bases outside gene matches: 7.

V usage is TRBV11-3 and J usage is TRBJ2-7; 7 positions match TRBD1. Source: peripheral blood, taken in a trial of Ad26.COV2.S vaccine versus placebo. The receptor was derived from a person between 18 and 60 years old who received the Ad26.COV2.S COVID-19 vaccine or a placebo. CDR3 nucleotide sequence: TGTGCCAGCAGCTTAACCGGACAGGCGAGCTCCTACGAGCAGTACTTC. It codes for CASSLTGQASSYEQYF.